The clone carrying this T cell receptor (beta chain) was picked up many times. Antigen unknown. The CDR3 loop spans 14 amino acids. Trimming took off 2 bases at V and 5 bases at J, with 14 bases between the two ends. Germline V gene lookup returns CDR1 SGHRS and CDR2 YFSETQ. These data originate in a study of regulatory T cells in long-lasting Graves disease. General study results and limits: Persistent patients had a count of shared public clonotypes (approximately 3,000) that exceeded that of new patients (about 870). When disease was persistent, TRBV28, TRBJ1-2 and TRBJ2-5 were the favored segments.

Arm-PCR of CDR3 regions with iRepertoire HTBI primers generated TCR beta libraries. MiXCR, applied by TCRdb to the multiplex PCR reads, yields one record per CDR3 protein. The sample lists about 340,000 distinct CDR3 sequences; around 20% were seen once. Sample time point: persistent/refractory GD, antithyroid drugs over 5 years with positive TRAb. RNA isolated from PBMCs was used to make the TCR library. American Thyroid Association guidelines defined how Graves' disease was diagnosed. This TCR was sampled from a female donor with Graves disease. The J gene is TRBJ2-7, the V gene TRBV5-1, with no clear D. Here the sequenced sample was peripheral blood mononuclear cells (PBMCs), taken when the disease was refractory, from a patient treated with antithyroid drugs. The CDR3 DNA follows: TGCGCCAGCAGCTTCGAAGTTGTTGGGAACGAGCAGTACTTC. Its translation: CASSFEVVGNEQYF.